This TCR beta chain derives from a study of T cell responses to AZD1222 COVID-19 vaccine. Sequencing was performed with immunoSEQ multiplex PCR; in TCRdb, only in-frame clones are kept and a portion is missing. The table lists roughly 150,000 clones, 90% to 95% of them singletons. Germline CDR1 and CDR2: KGHSH and LQKENI. Trimming removed 3 bases from V and 6 bases from J, with 14 bases in between. The CDR3 is made up of 14 amino acids. Comments on this clone: The antigen is undetermined.

The study's findings and limits: Donors in the cohort were predominantly white British and more often female, and clonal diversity was possibly underestimated. Dominant at 160-218 and 743-854, vaccine-associated CD4 TCRs also spanned spike. In the spike-specific TCR repertoire, nearly half reportedly target unmutated variant regions. There were repertoire samples only from the period after the peak T cell response.

The receptor's source is an adult in good health. V usage is TRBV18 and J usage is TRBJ1-2; perhaps TRBD1 as D (6 bases). The sequencing used peripheral blood, collected on day 0 of AZD1222 vaccination. CDR3 DNA sequence: TGTGCCAGCTCACCTTCTGGGACAAGAGATGGCTACACCTTC. Translation: CASSPSGTRDGYTF.